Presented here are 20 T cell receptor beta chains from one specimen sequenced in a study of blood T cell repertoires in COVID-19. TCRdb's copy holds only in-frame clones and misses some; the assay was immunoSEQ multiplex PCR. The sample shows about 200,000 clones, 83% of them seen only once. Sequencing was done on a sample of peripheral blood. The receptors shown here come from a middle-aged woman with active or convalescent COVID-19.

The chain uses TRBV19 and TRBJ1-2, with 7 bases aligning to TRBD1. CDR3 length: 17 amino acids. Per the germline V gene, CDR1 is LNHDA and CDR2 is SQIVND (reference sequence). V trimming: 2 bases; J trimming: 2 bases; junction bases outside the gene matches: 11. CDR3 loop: CASSIPRTGAYNYGYTF. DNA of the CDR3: TGTGCCAGTAGTATACCTCGGACAGGAGCGTACAACTATGGCTACACCTTC.

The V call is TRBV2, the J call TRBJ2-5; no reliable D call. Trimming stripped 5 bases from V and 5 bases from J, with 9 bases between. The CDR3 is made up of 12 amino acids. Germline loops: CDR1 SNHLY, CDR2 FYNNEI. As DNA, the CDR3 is TGTGCCAGCAGTCCGAGAGTGGAGACCCAGTACTTC. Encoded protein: CASSPRVETQYF.

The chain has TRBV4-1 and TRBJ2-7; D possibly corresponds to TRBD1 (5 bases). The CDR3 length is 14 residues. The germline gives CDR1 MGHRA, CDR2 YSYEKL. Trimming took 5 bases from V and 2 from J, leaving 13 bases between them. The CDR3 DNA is TGCGCCAGCAGCTACCTAGGGGATACCTACGAGCAGTACTTC. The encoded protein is CASSYLGDTYEQYF.

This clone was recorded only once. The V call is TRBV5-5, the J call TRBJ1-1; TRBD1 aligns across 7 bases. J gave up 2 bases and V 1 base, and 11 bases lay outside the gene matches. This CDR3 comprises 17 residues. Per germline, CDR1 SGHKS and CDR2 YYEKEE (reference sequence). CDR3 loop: CASSLLRDSYPNTEAFF. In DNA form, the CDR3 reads TGTGCCAGCAGCTTGCTTCGGGACAGCTATCCAAACACTGAAGCTTTCTTT.

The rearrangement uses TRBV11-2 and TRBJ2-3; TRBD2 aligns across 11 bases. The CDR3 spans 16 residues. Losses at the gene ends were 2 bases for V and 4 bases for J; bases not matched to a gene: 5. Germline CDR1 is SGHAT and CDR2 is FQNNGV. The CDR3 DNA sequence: TGTGCCAGCAGCTTAATAGCGGGGGGGCTGGCAGATACGCAGTATTTT. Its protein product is CASSLIAGGLADTQYF.

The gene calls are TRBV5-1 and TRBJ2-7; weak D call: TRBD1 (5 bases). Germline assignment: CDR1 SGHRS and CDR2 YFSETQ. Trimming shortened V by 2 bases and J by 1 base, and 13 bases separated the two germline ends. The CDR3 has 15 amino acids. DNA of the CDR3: TGCGCCAGCAGCTTAACCAGGGTGGAGTCCTACGAGCAGTACTTC. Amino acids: CASSLTRVESYEQYF.

The CDR3 DNA is TGTGCCAGCAGCGTGGGGGTGGGAGGGGACACTGAAGCTTTCTTT. Protein: CASSVGVGGDTEAFF. The genes are TRBV9 and TRBJ1-1, with D possibly being TRBD1 (5 bases). CDR3 size: 15 residues. Germline lookup yields CDR1 SGDLS and CDR2 YYNGEE. V lost 2 bases, J lost 3 bases, and 14 bases lay in between.

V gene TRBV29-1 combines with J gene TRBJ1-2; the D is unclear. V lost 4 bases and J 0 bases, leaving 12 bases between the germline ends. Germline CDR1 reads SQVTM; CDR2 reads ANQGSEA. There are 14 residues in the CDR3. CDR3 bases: TGCAGCGTTGTTTTCACTACCTCTAACTATGGCTACACCTTC. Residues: CSVVFTTSNYGYTF.

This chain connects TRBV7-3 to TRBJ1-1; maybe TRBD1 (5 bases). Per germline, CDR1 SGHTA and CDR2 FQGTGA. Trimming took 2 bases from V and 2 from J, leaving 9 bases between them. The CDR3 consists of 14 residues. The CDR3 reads CASSLGAGNTEAFF. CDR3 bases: TGTGCCAGCAGCTTAGGGGCAGGCAACACTGAAGCTTTCTTT.

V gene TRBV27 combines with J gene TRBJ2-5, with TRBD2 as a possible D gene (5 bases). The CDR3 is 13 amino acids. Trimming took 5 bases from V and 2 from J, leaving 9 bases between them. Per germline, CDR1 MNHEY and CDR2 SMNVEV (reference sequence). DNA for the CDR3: TGTGCCAGCAGTGATCCGGGGCAAGAGACCCAGTACTTC. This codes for CASSDPGQETQYF.

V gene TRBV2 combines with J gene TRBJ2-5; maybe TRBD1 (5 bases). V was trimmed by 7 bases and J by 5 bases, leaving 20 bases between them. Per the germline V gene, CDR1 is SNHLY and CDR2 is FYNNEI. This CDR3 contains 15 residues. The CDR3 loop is CASNLRGLLRETQYF. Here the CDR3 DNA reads TGTGCCAGCAACTTAAGGGGATTATTACGGGAGACCCAGTACTTC.

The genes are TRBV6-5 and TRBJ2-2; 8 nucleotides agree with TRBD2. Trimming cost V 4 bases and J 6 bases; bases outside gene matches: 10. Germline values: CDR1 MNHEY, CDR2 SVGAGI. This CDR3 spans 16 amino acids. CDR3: CASSWTSKPPPGELFF. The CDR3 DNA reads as TGTGCCAGCAGTTGGACTAGCAAACCCCCTCCCGGGGAGCTGTTTTTT.

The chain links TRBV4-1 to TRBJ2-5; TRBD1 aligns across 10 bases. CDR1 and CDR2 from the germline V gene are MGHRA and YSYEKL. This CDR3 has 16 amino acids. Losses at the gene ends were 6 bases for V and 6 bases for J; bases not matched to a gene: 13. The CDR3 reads CASSRIPGQGSKTQYF. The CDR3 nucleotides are TGCGCCAGCAGTCGAATCCCGGGACAGGGGTCAAAGACCCAGTACTTC.

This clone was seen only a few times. Written as DNA, the CDR3 is TGTGCCAGCCCTGCCCCCGGGACAGGGGTCCGCGAGCAGTACTTC. Translating gives CASPAPGTGVREQYF. The chain is built from TRBV19 and TRBJ2-7, with 10 nucleotides matching TRBD1. CDR1 is LNHDA and CDR2 is SQIVND in the germline V gene (reference sequence). The ends lost 9 bases at V and 6 bases at J; junction bases unmatched: 14. The CDR3 length is 15 residues.

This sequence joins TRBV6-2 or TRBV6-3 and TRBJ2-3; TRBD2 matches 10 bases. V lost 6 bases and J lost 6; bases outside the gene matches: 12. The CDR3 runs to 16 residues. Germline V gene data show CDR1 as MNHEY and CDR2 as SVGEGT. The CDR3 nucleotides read TGTGCCAGCAGCCCTCCCCTAGCGGGGGCCGGGGATACGCAGTATTTT. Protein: CASSPPLAGAGDTQYF.

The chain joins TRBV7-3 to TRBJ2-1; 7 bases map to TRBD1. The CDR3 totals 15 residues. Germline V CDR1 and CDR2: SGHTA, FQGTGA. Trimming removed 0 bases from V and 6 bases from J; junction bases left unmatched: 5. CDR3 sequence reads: CASSLTLTGTNEQFF. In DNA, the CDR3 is TGTGCCAGCAGCTTAACCTTGACAGGGACCAATGAGCAGTTCTTC.

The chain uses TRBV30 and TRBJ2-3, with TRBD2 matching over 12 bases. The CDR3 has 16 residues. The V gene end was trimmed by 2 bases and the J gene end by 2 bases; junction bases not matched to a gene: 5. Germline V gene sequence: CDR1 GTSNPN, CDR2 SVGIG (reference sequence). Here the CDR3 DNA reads TGTGCCTGGAGTTACGCTAGCGGGGGGGACACAGATACGCAGTATTTT. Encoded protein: CAWSYASGGDTDTQYF.

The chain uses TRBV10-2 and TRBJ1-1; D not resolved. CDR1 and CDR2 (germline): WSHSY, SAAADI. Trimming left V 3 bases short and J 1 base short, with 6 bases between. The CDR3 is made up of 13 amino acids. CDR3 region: CASSDGENTEAFF. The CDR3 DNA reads TGCGCCAGCAGTGACGGGGAGAACACTGAAGCTTTCTTT.

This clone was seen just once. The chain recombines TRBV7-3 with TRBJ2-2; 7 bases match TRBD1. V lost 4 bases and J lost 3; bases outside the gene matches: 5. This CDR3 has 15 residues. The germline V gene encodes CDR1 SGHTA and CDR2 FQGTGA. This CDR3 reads CASSSKGADTGELFF. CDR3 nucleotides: TGTGCCAGCAGCTCGAAGGGGGCTGACACCGGGGAGCTGTTTTTT.

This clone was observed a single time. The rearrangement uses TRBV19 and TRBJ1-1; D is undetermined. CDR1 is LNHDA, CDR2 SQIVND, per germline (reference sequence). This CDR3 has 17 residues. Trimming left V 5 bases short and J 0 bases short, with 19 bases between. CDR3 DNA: TGTGCCAGTAGTCTCCTATCTAAGGAGGGCATGAACACTGAAGCTTTCTTT. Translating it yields CASSLLSKEGMNTEAFF.